The 25 T cell receptor beta chains in this list originate from one sample, sequenced in a study of CD8+ T cells in alopecia areata (dated by TCRdb to between 2017 and 2018). The library was prepared using the immunoSEQ multiplex PCR assay. RNA was extracted from all samples and reverse transcribed into cDNA, which served as template for TCR sequencing. The table was pulled from immuneACCESS by TCRdb, which kept in-frame rearrangements only. Such tables lose some clones; where checked, under half of the loss comes from unresolved V genes, and the rest has no known cause. The sample features 290,000 or so clones, and none is a singleton. Jointly, the top ten make up roughly 1.2% of the sample. Cells from mouse cutaneous lymph nodes were pooled, stained for CD4, CD8alpha, NKG2D, NKG2ACE and other markers, and then sorted on a BD Influx. The material sequenced was CD4+ T cells sorted from a lymph node. All receptors come from a C3H/HeJ mouse with alopecia areata. The strain's MHC haplotype is H2-k.

With respect to this clone: Germline and genes: mouse. The read ends 4 residues before the CDR3 terminus; that terminus is restored from the germline J gene. The same CDR3 is also encoded by other DNA sequences in this sample. V and J are TRBV13-1 and TRBJ1-1; TRBD1 agrees at 7 bases. Germline V CDR1 and CDR2: NSHNY, SYGAGN. The CDR3 loop spans 12 amino acids. The covered CDR3 bases are TGTGCCAGCAGTCCTCAGGGGGCA. Its protein product is CASSPQGA. The whole CDR3 is CASSPQGAEVFF.

On this clone: Mouse germline and gene names are used. The identical CDR3 is also encoded by other nucleotide sequences in the sample. The covered CDR3 bases are TGCACCTGCAGTGCAGAGGCAGGGGGGAACTCC. Protein sequence: CTCSAEAGGNS. The CDR3 in its entirety is CTCSAEAGGNSDYTF. The chain joins TRBV1 to TRBJ1-2; 7 bases agree with TRBD1. The read is 4 residues too short to cover the CDR3 end, so that end is filled in from the germline J gene. There are 15 residues in the CDR3. Trimming cost V 0 bases and J 2 bases; bases outside gene matches: 3. Germline CDR1 reads NSQYPW; CDR2 reads LRSPGD (reference sequence).

On this clone: The germline and genes are mouse ones. The read stops 4 residues short of the end of the CDR3; the missing end is completed from the germline J gene. The genes are TRBV19 and TRBJ1-1, with D possibly being TRBD1 (5 bases). Germline V gives CDR1 FNHDT, CDR2 SITEND (reference sequence). The CDR3 is 14 amino acids. Trimming left V 0 bases short and J 0 bases short, with 6 bases between. The CDR3 reads CASSIVRENTEVFF. CDR3 DNA (partial): TGTGCCAGCAGTATAGTCAGGGAGAACACA.

In the case of this clone: Any gene name here is a mouse gene name. The read terminates 4 residues before the CDR3 end, so the remaining end is supplied by the germline J gene. The V call is TRBV13-3, the J call TRBJ2-5; possible D gene TRBD1, 5 bases. In germline, CDR1 is NNHDY, CDR2 SYVADS. This CDR3 spans 14 amino acids. V was cut by 2 bases and J by 2 bases, with 9 bases left in between. The CDR3 DNA, read in part, is TGTGCCAGCAGTGACAGGGTTTTCCAAGAC. Protein product: CASSDRVFQD. The full CDR3 protein reads CASSDRVFQDTQYF.

The table lists this clone with a few counts. Mouse names are used for the genes. The CDR3 extends 4 residues past the end of the read, so its final part is completed from the germline J gene. The sample has other DNA sequences that encode this CDR3 too. The gene calls are TRBV13-2 and TRBJ1-2, with TRBD1 matching 10 bases. V lost 2 bases, J lost 2 bases, and 6 bases stayed unmatched. Per the germline V gene, CDR1 is NNHNN and CDR2 is SYGAGS (reference sequence). This CDR3 comprises 16 residues. CDR3 sequence: CASGDPGQGRNSDYTF. CDR3 DNA (partial): TGTGCCAGCGGTGACCCGGGACAGGGGAGGAACTCC.

This clone was seen only a few times. The genes are named according to mouse. The CDR3 end is not reached by the read, which stops 4 residues before it; the germline J gene fills it in. The chain links TRBV1 to TRBJ2-4, with 10 nucleotides matching TRBD1. The CDR3 sequence is 15 residues long. Per germline, CDR1 NSQYPW and CDR2 LRSPGD (reference sequence). Unmatched junction bases numbered 5, after V lost 8 bases and J lost 0 bases. CDR3 DNA (partial): TGCACCTGCCGGGACAGGGGACCTAGTCAAAAC. This sequence encodes CTCRDRGPSQN. The CDR3 reads in full as CTCRDRGPSQNTLYF.

In regard to this clone: The gene names here belong to mouse. The read is 4 residues too short to cover the CDR3 end, so that end is filled in from the germline J gene. The gene calls are TRBV2 and TRBJ1-2, with TRBD1 as a possible D gene (5 bases). Deletions cut 0 bases from V and 3 bases from J, with 8 bases between. This CDR3 is built from 14 residues. The germline CDR1 and CDR2 sequences are LGHNA and YSYQKL. The covered CDR3 bases are TGTGCCAGCAGCCAAGACAGGGAGGACTCC. This sequence encodes CASSQDREDS. The full CDR3 reads CASSQDREDSDYTF.

Note on this clone: Gene names and germline refer to mouse. The CDR3 extends 4 residues past the end of the read, so its final part is completed from the germline J gene. The V call is TRBV17, the J call TRBJ2-1; D might be TRBD2 (6 bases). The CDR3 contains 13 residues. V lost 1 base, J lost 5 bases, and 6 bases lay in between. Germline lookup yields CDR1 MNHDT and CDR2 YYDKIL. CDR3 amino acids: CASSRGTDAEQFF. The DNA read from the CDR3 is TGTGCTAGCAGTAGAGGGACTGATGCT.

On this clone itself: The gene names here belong to mouse. The CDR3 DNA, read in part, is TGTGCCAGCAAAAGGGGACTGGGCTAT. Translation gives CASKRGLGY. Given in full, the CDR3 is CASKRGLGYEQYF. This sequence joins TRBV19 and TRBJ2-7; 9 bases agree with TRBD2. The read stops 4 residues short of the end of the CDR3; the missing end is completed from the germline J gene. V was pared by 6 bases and J by 3 bases, with 4 bases of the junction left unmatched. The CDR3 extends over 13 amino acids. Germline V gene sequence: CDR1 FNHDT, CDR2 SITEND (reference sequence). Looking up the rest from reference TRBV19 and TRBJ2-7 gives the full variable domain: GGIITQTPKFLIGQEGQKLTLKCQQNFNHDTMYWYRQDSGKGLRLIYYSITENDLQKGDLSEGYDASREKKSSFSLTVTSAQKNEMAVFLCASKRGLGYEQYFGPGTRLTVL.

This clone occurred many times. Gene names refer to mouse genes. The read comes to an end 4 residues before the CDR3 does, leaving the germline J gene to fill in the end. The same CDR3 also results from other DNA sequences found in this sample. The chain couples TRBV13-1 to TRBJ2-2; tentative D call: TRBD2 (6 bases). V was clipped by 0 bases and J by 0 bases, with 6 bases between them. The CDR3 runs 15 residues. The germline V gene has CDR1 NSHNY and CDR2 SYGAGN. The covered CDR3 bases are TGTGCCAGCAGTGATGTGGGGGCAAACACCGGG. Translated, it gives CASSDVGANTG. The CDR3 as a whole reads CASSDVGANTGQLYF.

As to this clone: Here the gene names and germline are mouse. Here the CDR3 reads CASSHRPGTVNSDYTF. Incomplete CDR3 DNA: TGTGCCAGCAGCCACCGTCCCGGGACAGTAAACTCC. The V and J genes are TRBV5 and TRBJ1-2; TRBD1 aligns across 7 bases. Read coverage stops 4 residues before the CDR3 terminus; the germline J gene supplies the remainder. Germline V gene lookup returns CDR1 LGHNA and CDR2 YNLKQL (reference sequence). The CDR3 contains 16 residues. V was pared by 3 bases and J by 1 base, with 8 bases of the junction left unmatched.

A remark on this clone: Each gene name is a mouse one. CDR3 protein: CASSLRGYEQYF. The sequenced part of the CDR3 DNA is TGTGCCAGCAGTCTCAGGGGCTAT. The chain couples TRBV13-1 to TRBJ2-7; maybe TRBD1 (6 bases). The read comes to an end 4 residues before the CDR3 does, leaving the germline J gene to fill in the end. Germline loops: CDR1 NSHNY, CDR2 SYGAGN. The CDR3 sequence is 12 residues long. The V gene lost 4 bases and the J gene lost 3 bases, with 8 bases spanning the gap.

About this clone: Gene names follow the mouse nomenclature. The read ends 4 residues shy of where the CDR3 ends; the end is completed using the germline J gene. The same CDR3 also results from other DNA sequences found in this sample. The chain carries TRBV13-3 and TRBJ2-5, with TRBD2 matching 10 bases. CDR3 length equals 14 residues. Germline CDR1 NNHDY, CDR2 SYVADS. The CDR3 region is CASSDSGGADTQYF. The CDR3 bases that were read are TGTGCCAGCAGTGATTCTGGGGGGGCGGAC.

This clone has at least ten counts. Gene names and germline match the mouse. The read halts 4 residues ahead of the CDR3 end, with the missing end drawn from the germline J gene. This CDR3 is also generated by other DNA sequences in the sample. The rearrangement uses TRBV13-1 and TRBJ2-3, with 7 bases identical to TRBD2. The CDR3 runs 15 residues. Germline CDR1 NSHNY, CDR2 SYGAGN. Trimming cost V 0 bases and J 0 bases; bases outside gene matches: 1. This chain's CDR3 is CASSDVWGSAETLYF. CDR3 bases read: TGTGCCAGCAGTGATGTCTGGGGGAGTGCAGAA.

In regard to this clone: Gene names are the mouse ones. The observed sequence ends 4 residues before the CDR3 terminus, with the missing tail filled in from the germline J gene. The V and J genes are TRBV13-2 and TRBJ2-5, with 11 bases matching TRBD2. Germline V gene lookup returns CDR1 NNHNN and CDR2 SYGAGS (reference sequence). The junction had 5 bases not matched to a gene; V was cut back by 0 bases and J by 2 bases. This CDR3 is built from 17 residues. CDR3 DNA (partial): TGTGCCAGCGGTGATGGGACTGGGGGGTGGTCCCAAGAC. Translating it yields CASGDGTGGWSQD. In full, the CDR3 reads CASGDGTGGWSQDTQYF.

This clone has only a few counts. Gene names are mouse gene names. The sequenced part of the CDR3 DNA is TGTGCCAGCAGTGATATGGGTGATGCT. It yields the protein CASSDMGDA. The whole CDR3 protein reads CASSDMGDAEQFF. The rearrangement links TRBV13-1 to TRBJ2-1; D call uncertain. The sequenced fragment ends 4 residues before the CDR3 boundary, so the rest is inferred from the germline J gene. Between the trimmed V and J ends, which lost 1 base and 5 bases, there was a span of 7 bases. The CDR3 consists of 13 residues. Germline V gene data show CDR1 as NSHNY and CDR2 as SYGAGN.

Points on this clone: Mouse gene names and germline throughout. CDR3 bases read: TGCACCTGCAGTGCAGATGGGGGGAGGTTGGATGCT. Protein product: CTCSADGGRLDA. The full-length CDR3 reads as CTCSADGGRLDAEQFF. The gene calls are TRBV1 and TRBJ2-1, with 7 bases lining up with TRBD2. The read is 4 residues too short to cover the CDR3 end, so that end is filled in from the germline J gene. V gave up 0 bases and J gave up 5 bases; unmatched junction bases: 7. Germline V gives CDR1 NSQYPW, CDR2 LRSPGD (reference sequence). The CDR3 covers 16 residues.

About this clone: Germline and genes: mouse. Read sequence stops 4 residues before the CDR3 end, and the germline J gene provides the missing end. The rearrangement joins TRBV19 to TRBJ2-3; 7 bases align to TRBD2. The V gene end was trimmed by 0 bases and the J gene end by 2 bases; junction bases not matched to a gene: 3. This CDR3 has 15 residues. CDR1 is FNHDT, CDR2 SITEND, per germline (reference sequence). The part of the CDR3 DNA that was read is TGTGCCAGCAGTATAGCTGGGACTGCTGCAGAA. Amino acids: CASSIAGTAAE. The whole CDR3 region reads CASSIAGTAAETLYF.

This clone was seen a handful of times. Germline and genes here are mouse. The read ends 3 residues shy of where the CDR3 ends; the end is completed using the germline J gene. This specimen includes other DNA sequences encoding the same CDR3. The chain uses TRBV13-1 and TRBJ1-6; tentatively, D is TRBD1 (6 bases). TRBJ1-6 is designated an ORF whose function remains uncertain. Germline-derived CDR1 and CDR2 are NSHNY and SYGAGN. The CDR3 extends over 15 amino acids. V gave up 2 bases and J gave up 1 base, with 7 bases separating them. CDR3 region: CASSDRGSYNSPLYF. The CDR3 DNA, read in part, is TGTGCCAGCAGTGACAGGGGATCCTATAATTCGCCC.

There are a few counts of this clone. Genes and germline come from the mouse. The read ends 4 residues early relative to the CDR3; the germline J gene fills the gap. The V gene is TRBV13-1, the J gene TRBJ2-5; D may be TRBD2 (6 bases). V shed 9 bases and J shed 0 bases, with 8 bases lying between them. Germline CDR1 is NSHNY and CDR2 is SYGAGN. This CDR3 is 12 amino acids long. The CDR3 is CATLGNQDTQYF. The DNA read from the CDR3 is TGTGCCACACTGGGTAACCAAGAC.

In its sample, this clone was seen a few times. The gene symbols are mouse symbols. The CDR3 goes on 4 residues after the read ends, and that part is filled in from the germline J gene. This sample includes further DNA sequences coding for the same CDR3. This rearrangement joins TRBV13-1 to TRBJ2-5; TRBD1 matches at 9 bases. The trim removed 3 bases at V and 2 bases at J, leaving 1 base unmatched. CDR3 length equals 14 residues. CDR1 is NSHNY and CDR2 is SYGAGN in the germline V gene. The CDR3 here is CASSVTGGQDTQYF. CDR3 bases read: TGTGCCAGCAGTGTGACAGGGGGCCAAGAC.

As concerns this clone: Genes and germline are mouse. The read ends 4 residues shy of where the CDR3 ends; the end is completed using the germline J gene. This chain uses TRBV13-3 with TRBJ2-2, with 8 bases matching TRBD2. The junction had 4 bases not matched to a gene; V was cut back by 1 base and J by 2 bases. The CDR3 is made up of 16 amino acids. Germline loops: CDR1 NNHDY, CDR2 SYVADS. The CDR3 bases that were read are TGTGCCAGCAGTGATCCTTCTGGGGGGAACACCGGG. Its translation is CASSDPSGGNTG. The full CDR3 protein is CASSDPSGGNTGQLYF.

This clone was found a few times. The gene names here belong to mouse. The missing CDR3 end, 4 residues past where the read stops, is filled in from the germline J gene. This same CDR3 is encoded by further DNA sequences in the sample. The gene calls are TRBV5 and TRBJ2-7; 10 nucleotides line up with TRBD2. CDR3 size: 15 residues. CDR1 is LGHNA and CDR2 is YNLKQL in the germline V gene (reference sequence). The V segment lost 4 bases and the J segment 2 bases; nucleotides outside the gene matches: 5. This CDR3 is CASSRTTGGAYEQYF. The covered CDR3 bases are TGTGCCAGCAGCCGAACAACTGGGGGGGCCTAT.

This clone turned up a few times. Genes and germline are mouse. The read gets to within 4 residues of the CDR3 end, and the germline J gene fills in the rest. This chain uses TRBV13-3 with TRBJ1-1, with D unclear. CDR3 length: 12 amino acids. CDR1 and CDR2 from the germline V gene are NNHDY and SYVADS. Deletions cut 0 bases from V and 4 bases from J, with 4 bases between. The covered CDR3 bases are TGTGCCAGCAGTGATGTGGGCACA. Amino acid sequence: CASSDVGT. The full CDR3 reads CASSDVGTEVFF.

This clone came up a few times. Genes here carry mouse names. The read terminates 4 residues ahead of where the CDR3 ends, so the germline J gene completes it. The chain links TRBV13-3 to TRBJ2-1; D perhaps matches TRBD1 (6 bases). The length of the CDR3 is 13 residues. The ends were cut back, 2 bases at V and 5 bases at J, with 8 bases in the middle. Germline-derived CDR1 and CDR2 are NNHDY and SYVADS. The sequenced CDR3 bases are TGTGCCAGCAGTGAACACAGGGATGCT. Its protein product is CASSEHRDA. Given in full, the CDR3 is CASSEHRDAEQFF.